This T cell receptor (beta chain) comes out of a study of human T cells and chemical hapten exposure. CDR1 is SGHRS, CDR2 YFSETQ, per germline. The CDR3 is made up of 17 amino acids. The V gene lost 4 bases and the J gene lost 0 bases, with 18 bases spanning the gap. As for time point: pre-sensitization, week 0. This sample's treatment: therapeutic diphenylcyclopropenone sensitization with weekly scalp DPC. Those who donated were patients with alopecia, 18 to 70 years of age, and suitable for DPC. TCRdb analysed the RACE reads with MiXCR anew, one entry per CDR3 protein. In the table there are fewer than 350,000 distinct CDR3 sequences, 7.5% to 8% of which are singletons.

The sequencing used whole blood, collected in connection with sensitization to the hapten diphenylcyclopropenone (DPC). The sequence was obtained from a man younger than 35 with alopecia areata. Some clones in this sample may be carry-over from other donors' samples. The gene calls are TRBV5-1 and TRBJ2-3, with D perhaps matching TRBD1 (6 bases). CDR3 residues: CASSRVSRGSSTDTQYF. The CDR3 bases are TGCGCCAGCAGCCGGGTTTCCAGGGGTTCTAGCACAGATACGCAGTATTTT.